The sequence of this TCR beta chain was determined in a study of CD8 T cells in ankylosing spondylitis. CDR3 size: 12 residues. Germline assignment: CDR1 ENHRY and CDR2 SYGVKD. V was shortened by 2 bases and J by 11 bases, with 12 bases between the two germline ends. Ten or more counts support this clonotype. From the 5' RACE reads, TCRdb called clonotypes with MiXCR, one entry per CDR3 protein. The data contain about 220,000 distinct CDR3 sequences, about 10% of them singletons. J is TRBJ1-1 and V is TRBV10-3; D gene ambiguous. The source is a male donor with ankylosing spondylitis or in good health (not recorded which). The sequenced sample was blood, either unsorted or a sorted T cell fraction (not recorded which). The CDR3 protein is CAISEGLSGAFF. In DNA, the CDR3 is TGTGCCATCAGTGAGGGTTTATCCGGGGCTTTCTTT.